The next 29 T cell receptor beta chains were all read from a single sample in a study of blood T cell repertoires in COVID-19. Assay used: immunoSEQ multiplex PCR; TCRdb lists only in-frame clones, some missing. The table has under 250,000 clones, over 70% seen once. Input material: PBMCs or T cells enriched from blood (not recorded which). The receptors derive from a woman in her 30s who had been exposed to COVID-19.

In DNA, the CDR3 is TGTGCCAGCAGCTTAGCACAGCTAAACTACGAGCAGTACTTC. As protein: CASSLAQLNYEQYF. This rearrangement joins TRBV11-2 to TRBJ2-7; D not resolved. The CDR3 sequence is 14 residues long. V was cut by 1 base and J by 3 bases, with 10 bases left in between. CDR1 and CDR2 from the germline V gene are SGHAT and FQNNGV.

The genes are TRBV7-8 and TRBJ1-2, with TRBD1 identical over 7 bases. The CDR3 covers 12 residues. The V gene's germline CDR1 is SGHVS and CDR2 FQNEAQ. After removal of 5 bases from V and 6 bases from J, the junction contained 3 bases not matched to a gene. This chain's CDR3 is CASSPTGDGYTF. In DNA, the CDR3 is TGTGCCAGCAGCCCAACAGGGGATGGCTACACCTTC.

The chain recombines TRBV30 with TRBJ2-3; tentatively, D is TRBD2 (5 bases). This CDR3 is built from 12 residues. The V gene's germline CDR1 is GTSNPN and CDR2 SVGIG (reference sequence). The CDR3 is CAGVSSTDTQYF. CDR3 nucleotide sequence: TGTGCGGGAGTAAGTAGCACAGATACGCAGTATTTT.

This chain links TRBV11-2 with TRBJ2-4; 7 bases are shared with TRBD1. This CDR3 region has 17 residues. The germline gives CDR1 SGHAT, CDR2 FQNNGV. J lost 0 bases, V lost 4 bases, and 9 bases had no gene match. CDR3 DNA sequence: TGTGCCAGCAGCTCCCTGACAGGGTTTCTAGCCAAAAACATTCAGTACTTC. It encodes CASSSLTGFLAKNIQYF. Variable domain in full (rest from reference TRBV11-2 and TRBJ2-4): EAGVAQSPRYKIIEKRQSVAFWCNPISGHATLYWYQQILGQGPKLLIQFQNNGVVDDSQLPKDRFSAERLKGVDSTLKIQPAKLEDSAVYLCASSSLTGFLAKNIQYFGAGTRLSVL.

The rearrangement links TRBV28 to TRBJ1-6, with a weak D call TRBD1 (5 bases). This CDR3 contains 15 residues. Germline V gene data show CDR1 as MDHEN and CDR2 as SYDVKM. Trimming took off 2 bases at V and 9 bases at J, with 14 bases between the two ends. The CDR3 coding sequence is TGTGCCAGCAGTTTAGGCAGGGCAGGTGGTTCACCCCTCCACTTT. Its protein product is CASSLGRAGGSPLHF.

The genes are TRBV5-1 and TRBJ2-5; TRBD1 is a possible D gene (6 bases). V was trimmed by 6 bases and J by 3 bases, leaving 9 bases between them. Germline V gene data show CDR1 as SGHRS and CDR2 as YFSETQ. The CDR3 length is 12 residues. The CDR3 region has the DNA TGCGCCAGCACCCGGACAGAAGAGACCCAGTACTTC. As protein: CASTRTEETQYF.

The chain employs TRBV20-1 and TRBJ2-5, with 7 bases fitting TRBD2. Unmatched junction bases numbered 9, after V lost 3 bases and J lost 2 bases. This CDR3 is built from 15 residues. The germline CDR1 and CDR2 sequences are DFQATT and SNEGSKA (reference sequence). CDR3 protein: CSASGAPGLQETQYF. The CDR3 nucleotides are TGCAGTGCTAGTGGGGCCCCGGGACTACAAGAGACCCAGTACTTC.

V and J are TRBV30 and TRBJ2-1, with 8 bases aligning to TRBD2. The V segment lost 0 bases and the J segment 2 bases; nucleotides outside the gene matches: 6. Germline loops: CDR1 GTSNPN, CDR2 SVGIG (reference sequence). CDR3 size: 16 residues. CDR3 amino acids: CAWSVRGGDAYNEQFF. The CDR3 DNA follows: TGTGCCTGGAGTGTCCGGGGGGGGGACGCCTACAATGAGCAGTTCTTC.

The rearrangement uses TRBV11-2 and TRBJ2-3, with 7 bases matching TRBD1. Germline-derived CDR1 and CDR2 are SGHAT and FQNNGV. This CDR3 is built from 14 residues. Germline trimming cut 5 bases from V and 1 base from J; bases unmatched to any gene: 3. In DNA form, the CDR3 reads TGTGCCAGCAGCCCCGGACAGGGCACAGATACGCAGTATTTT. This sequence encodes CASSPGQGTDTQYF. The full variable domain, its missing parts supplied by reference TRBV11-2 and TRBJ2-3, is EAGVAQSPRYKIIEKRQSVAFWCNPISGHATLYWYQQILGQGPKLLIQFQNNGVVDDSQLPKDRFSAERLKGVDSTLKIQPAKLEDSAVYLCASSPGQGTDTQYFGPGTRLTVL.

This chain connects TRBV18 to TRBJ2-1; TRBD2 agrees at 13 bases. Germline V lookup: CDR1 KGHSH, CDR2 LQKENI. Germline trimming cut 0 bases from V and 5 bases from J; bases unmatched to any gene: 7. This CDR3 has 18 residues. CDR3 sequence (DNA): TGTGCCAGCTCACCACCGACTACTAGCGGGAGGGCCCACAATGAGCAGTTCTTC. It yields the protein CASSPPTTSGRAHNEQFF.

The chain recombines TRBV28 with TRBJ1-6, with 8 bases that match TRBD1. Germline CDR1 reads MDHEN; CDR2 reads SYDVKM. The junction had 9 bases not matched to a gene; V was cut back by 6 bases and J by 8 bases. The CDR3 has 15 amino acids. This CDR3 reads CASSSTGAYDSPLHF. Here the CDR3 DNA reads TGTGCCAGCAGCTCGACAGGGGCTTATGATTCACCCCTCCACTTT.

The chain has TRBV7-9 and TRBJ1-1, with TRBD1 matching 7 bases. This CDR3 has 15 residues. Germline V gene sequence: CDR1 SEHNR, CDR2 FQNEAQ (reference sequence). Trimming removed 5 bases from V and 6 bases from J; junction bases left unmatched: 12. CDR3 residues: CASSTNRQGIAEAFF. In nucleotides, the CDR3 is TGTGCCAGCAGCACCAACCGACAGGGAATCGCTGAAGCTTTCTTT.

This clone occurred once. J is TRBJ1-6 and V is TRBV30, with no clear D. V was trimmed by 7 bases and J by 0 bases, leaving 10 bases between them. The CDR3 has 14 amino acids. Germline V gene lookup returns CDR1 GTSNPN and CDR2 SVGIG (reference sequence). CDR3 region: CALMKSSYNSPLHF. The CDR3 bases are TGTGCCTTAATGAAGAGCTCCTATAATTCACCCCTCCACTTT.

The chain links TRBV11-1 to TRBJ1-1; D might be TRBD1 (6 bases). The germline gives CDR1 SGHAT, CDR2 FQDESV (reference sequence). V gave up 1 base and J gave up 4 bases, with 13 bases separating them. This CDR3 is built from 15 residues. CDR3 sequence: CASSLEQGLITEAFF. Here the CDR3 DNA reads TGTGCCAGCAGCTTAGAACAGGGTCTAATCACTGAAGCTTTCTTT.

This chain connects TRBV12-5 to TRBJ1-4; D ambiguous. Germline CDR1 reads LGHNT; CDR2 reads FRNRAP. The CDR3 covers 12 residues. Trimming pared 8 bases from V and 8 bases from J, leaving 12 bases between. The CDR3 DNA sequence: TGTGCTAGTCGTCCTCCGGGAGAAAAACTGTTTTTT. It specifies CASRPPGEKLFF. Combining the CDR3 with reference TRBV12-5 and TRBJ1-4 gives the whole variable domain DARVTQTPRHKVTEMGQEVTMRCQPILGHNTVFWYRQTMMQGLELLAYFRNRAPLDDSGMPKDRFSAEMPDATLATLKIQPSEPRDSAVYFCASRPPGEKLFFGSGTQLSVL.

The table lists this clone with a count of one. The rearrangement links TRBV27 to TRBJ2-1; 9 bases are shared with TRBD1. This CDR3 is built from 15 residues. The V gene end was trimmed by 2 bases and the J gene end by 4 bases; junction bases not matched to a gene: 3. The germline V gene has CDR1 MNHEY and CDR2 SMNVEV (reference sequence). The CDR3 DNA is TGTGCCAGCAGTTTAATGGGACAGGGATACAATGAGCAGTTCTTC. It encodes CASSLMGQGYNEQFF.

The rearrangement uses TRBV5-1 and TRBJ1-2; D possibly corresponds to TRBD1 (6 bases). Deletions cut 2 bases from V and 7 bases from J, with 12 bases between. Germline loops: CDR1 SGHRS, CDR2 YFSETQ. This CDR3 region has 13 residues. The CDR3 loop is CASSLGGARGYTF. In DNA, the CDR3 is TGCGCCAGCAGCTTAGGGGGGGCGCGTGGCTACACCTTC.

For this clone: The sample carries other DNA sequences with the same CDR3. The chain uses TRBV5-4 and TRBJ2-3, with 11 bases fitting TRBD2. The germline gives CDR1 SGHNT, CDR2 YYREEE (reference sequence). The J segment lost 2 bases and the V segment lost 4 bases, leaving 3 bases of the junction unmatched. The CDR3 has 15 residues. Here the CDR3 reads CASSLGLAVTDTQYF. Written as DNA, the CDR3 is TGTGCCAGCAGCCTGGGACTAGCGGTCACAGATACGCAGTATTTT.

A word on this clone: The limits of the CDR3 on the DNA are not certain, so only TCRdb's listed CDR3 is given. CDR3 sequence reads: CASIHSAPGQTKVNALFF. The genes are TRBV7-9 and TRBJ1-4; TRBD1, the D gene given by the table, was not confirmed from the DNA. Termini included, the CDR3 measures 18 amino acids. The V gene's germline CDR1 is SEHNR and CDR2 FQNEAQ (reference sequence).

The rearrangement uses TRBV18 and TRBJ2-7, with 9 bases aligning to TRBD2. The junction had 6 bases not matched to a gene; V was cut back by 3 bases and J by 0 bases. The CDR3 runs 16 residues. CDR1 is KGHSH, CDR2 LQKENI, per germline. For the CDR3, the DNA is TGTGCCAGCTCACCCCCCAGCGGGAGGCCCTCCTACGAGCAGTACTTC. It yields the protein CASSPPSGRPSYEQYF.

The V call is TRBV25-1, the J call TRBJ1-4; D ambiguous. Trimming removed 3 bases at V and 8 bases at J, with 10 bases between. The CDR3 spans 13 residues. Germline V gene sequence: CDR1 MGHDK, CDR2 SYGVNS. CDR3 region: CASSDPPIEKLFF. The CDR3 nucleotides read TGTGCCAGCAGTGACCCTCCTATAGAAAAACTGTTTTTT.

This sequence joins TRBV30 and TRBJ2-2; perhaps TRBD1 as D (5 bases). V dropped 2 bases and J dropped 1 base, with 8 bases sitting between them. The CDR3 runs 14 residues. CDR1 and CDR2 from the germline V gene are GTSNPN and SVGIG (reference sequence). The CDR3 region is CAWSRQMNTGELFF. As DNA, the CDR3 is TGTGCCTGGAGTAGACAGATGAACACCGGGGAGCTGTTTTTT.

The rearrangement links TRBV19 to TRBJ1-1, with D hard to call. CDR1 and CDR2 from the germline V gene are LNHDA and SQIVND (reference sequence). Trimming took 7 bases from V and 1 from J, leaving 16 bases between them. The CDR3 spans 15 residues. CDR3 region: CASIPPGSGNTEAFF. The CDR3 coding sequence is TGTGCCAGTATCCCCCCCGGCTCGGGGAACACTGAAGCTTTCTTT.

The gene calls are TRBV5-1 and TRBJ2-1, with 7 bases fitting TRBD2. V was pared by 4 bases and J by 2 bases, with 9 bases of the junction left unmatched. The CDR3 covers 16 residues. Germline-derived CDR1 and CDR2 are SGHRS and YFSETQ. The CDR3 DNA sequence: TGCGCCAGCAGCCACGTGACTAGCAGCACCTACAATGAGCAGTTCTTC. Its translation: CASSHVTSSTYNEQFF.

This clone came up once. V is TRBV4-1 and J is TRBJ2-7; 9 nucleotides agree with TRBD1. J was trimmed by 6 bases and V by 1 base; bases with no gene match: 7. Germline CDR1 reads MGHRA; CDR2 reads YSYEKL. This CDR3 region has 15 residues. The CDR3 is CASSQAGTGMAEQYF. CDR3 in DNA: TGCGCCAGCAGCCAAGCCGGGACAGGGATGGCCGAGCAGTACTTC.

The rearrangement links TRBV5-1 to TRBJ2-7, with 8 bases identical to TRBD1. V lost 4 bases and J lost 3; bases outside the gene matches: 9. The germline V gene encodes CDR1 SGHRS and CDR2 YFSETQ. CDR3 length: 15 residues. DNA for the CDR3: TGCGCCAGCAGCCTAGAGACAGGGGCCTACTACGAGCAGTACTTC. Protein sequence: CASSLETGAYYEQYF. Full variable domain (missing parts from reference TRBV5-1 and TRBJ2-7): KAGVTQTPRYLIKTRGQQVTLSCSPISGHRSVSWYQQTPGQGLQFLFEYFSETQRNKGNFPGRFSGRQFSNSRSEMNVSTLELGDSALYLCASSLETGAYYEQYFGPGTRLTVT.

The V gene is TRBV30, the J gene TRBJ1-2; 7 bases map to TRBD1. Germline loops: CDR1 GTSNPN, CDR2 SVGIG (reference sequence). The CDR3 extends over 13 amino acids. The ends lost 3 bases at V and 8 bases at J; junction bases unmatched: 9. CDR3 DNA sequence: TGTGCCTGGAGGAGGGGGCGCGAGTCGGGCTACACCTTC. Protein sequence: CAWRRGRESGYTF.

The chain employs TRBV30 and TRBJ1-5; no clear D. V lost 5 bases and J 1 base, leaving 12 bases between the germline ends. The CDR3 contains 14 residues. Germline CDR1 is GTSNPN and CDR2 is SVGIG (reference sequence). The CDR3 DNA follows: TGTGCCTGGGCTCCCGGGATCAGCAATCAGCCCCAGCATTTT. It translates to CAWAPGISNQPQHF.

The J gene is TRBJ2-7, the V gene TRBV11-2, with TRBD2 identical over 8 bases. V trimming: 4 bases; J trimming: 2 bases; junction bases outside the gene matches: 13. The germline gives CDR1 SGHAT, CDR2 FQNNGV. This CDR3 contains 17 residues. The CDR3 here is CASSSGGGLLPPYEQYF. The CDR3 DNA reads as TGTGCCAGCAGCTCCGGGGGGGGACTACTCCCTCCCTACGAGCAGTACTTC.